Sequencing of this T cell receptor (beta chain) was carried out in a study of cytomegalovirus exposure and HLA in healthy donors. Study-level points and caveats: The productive fraction for most TCR beta V segments was about 87% or about 30% in an earlier analysis. Sequencing likely caused a cluster of highly shared sequence variants.

The PCR ran on 60 Vbeta and 13 Jbeta primers. Data came from immunoSEQ multiplex PCR; TCRdb stores just in-frame clones and leaves some out. The clone table shows fewer than 130,000 clones, with the ten largest holding 0.45% to 0.6%. As for this clone: The antigen is not known.

The donors comprised healthy bone marrow donors. The origin of this receptor is a middle-aged man in good health and CMV-seronegative. The sample was PBMCs.

The CDR3 loop is CASSINGQGGETQYF. The CDR3 DNA reads as TGTGCCAGTAGTATAAACGGACAGGGAGGAGAGACCCAGTACTTC. The chain recombines TRBV19 with TRBJ2-5; 8 nucleotides match TRBD1. The V segment lost 2 bases and the J segment 4 bases; nucleotides outside the gene matches: 6. The CDR3 has 15 residues. Per the germline V gene, CDR1 is LNHDA and CDR2 is SQIVND (reference sequence).